These 2 T cell receptor beta chains share one sample of origin, sequenced in a study of blood T cells in healthy people across ages. Primed by a sample-barcoded 5' primer and a J-beta primer mix, a second PCR proceeded for about 7 to 12 cycles. TCRdb processed the 5' RACE reads anew with MiXCR; each CDR3 protein has one entry. The data hold around 520,000 distinct CDR3 sequences, with about a quarter observed a single time. A further study also used this sample, focusing on T cells of mothers and their children.

The sample taken for sequencing was blood. The receptors were sampled from a boy aged 2 to 10 in good health.

The chain has TRBV18 and TRBJ2-6; unclear D gene. This CDR3 spans 16 amino acids. V lost 1 base and J lost 0, with 7 bases in between. CDR1 KGHSH and CDR2 LQKENI come from the germline V gene. CDR3 nucleotide sequence: TGTGCCAGCTCACCACAGTGGGGCTCTGGGGCCAACGTCCTGACTTTC. It codes for CASSPQWGSGANVLTF.

This clonotype was counted a few times. The rearrangement joins TRBV5-1 to TRBJ2-1; D is unclear. The germline V gene encodes CDR1 SGHRS and CDR2 YFSETQ. The CDR3 has 14 amino acids. Deletions cut 0 bases from V and 3 bases from J, with 7 bases between. CDR3 in amino acids: CASSLGPNYNEQFF. DNA for the CDR3: TGCGCCAGCAGCTTGGGCCCAAACTACAATGAGCAGTTCTTC.